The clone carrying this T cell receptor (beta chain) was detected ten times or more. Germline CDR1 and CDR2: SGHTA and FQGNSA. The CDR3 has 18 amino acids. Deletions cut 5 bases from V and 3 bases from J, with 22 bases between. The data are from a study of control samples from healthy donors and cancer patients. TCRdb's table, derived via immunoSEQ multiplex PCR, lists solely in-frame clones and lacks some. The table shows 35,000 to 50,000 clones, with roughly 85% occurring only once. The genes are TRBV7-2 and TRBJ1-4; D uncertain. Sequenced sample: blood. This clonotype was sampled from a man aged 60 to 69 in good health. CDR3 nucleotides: TGTGCCAGCAGCCAAAACCCCTCGACCGGACCCTCTAATGAAAAACTGTTTTTT. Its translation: CASSQNPSTGPSNEKLFF.